The 24 T cell receptor beta chains listed next were all sequenced from one sample in a study of post-analysis software for immune sequencing data. General study results and limits: Patients showed TRBV5-6, TRBV5-1 and TRBV20-1 among four to six TRBV segments more frequent than in controls.

Incorporated into the TCR beta cDNA libraries were unique molecular identifiers, which served to reduce PCR and sequencing biases. TCRdb re-derived calls from the PCR reads in MiXCR, one entry per CDR3 protein. The sample contains about 820,000 distinct CDR3 sequences, approximately 57% of which appear only once. Their specific antigens are unknown. Sequenced sample: blood. The receptors stem from a girl aged 10 to 17 with multiple sclerosis.

This clonotype was seen a handful of times. Its ends do not fully match the called genes, so a read error is possible. The V call is TRBV5-1, the J call TRBJ2-5; no clear D gene. Germline CDR1 and CDR2: SGHRS and YFSETQ. This CDR3 has 12 residues. DNA for the CDR3: TGTGCCAGCAGCTTAGAAAAAGAGACCCAGTACTTC. Protein product: CASSLEKETQYF.

The gene calls are TRBV27 and TRBJ2-5; TRBD1 matches 7 bases. The better agreement between TRBJ2-7 and the DNA end casts doubt on the J call. Germline-derived CDR1 and CDR2 are MNHEY and SMNVEV (reference sequence). The CDR3 runs to 14 residues. The CDR3 protein is CASGPATGYDEQYF. The CDR3 bases are TGTGCCAGCGGTCCCGCGACAGGGTACGACGAGCAGTACTTC.

This clonotype has only a few counts. CDR3 residues: CASSPSPYEQYF. CDR3 DNA sequence: TGTGCCAGCAGTCCGAGCCCCTACGAGCAGTACTTC. The chain is built from TRBV12-3 or TRBV12-4 and TRBJ2-7; D not certain. The CDR3 is made up of 12 amino acids. V was shortened by 5 bases and J by 2 bases, with 7 bases between the two germline ends.

A few counts support this clonotype. This chain uses TRBV18 with TRBJ2-1; possible D gene TRBD2, 5 bases. This CDR3 region has 14 residues. The germline CDR1 and CDR2 sequences are KGHSH and LQKENI. Trimming pared 4 bases from V and 4 bases from J, leaving 11 bases between. The CDR3 DNA follows: TGTGCCAGCTCACAAGCGGACGGTTACAATGAGCAGTTCTTC. It encodes CASSQADGYNEQFF.

The gene calls are TRBV14 and TRBJ2-7; no firm D call. Germline CDR1 and CDR2: SGHDN and FVKESK. V lost 3 bases and J 6 bases, leaving 15 bases between the germline ends. The CDR3 is 14 amino acids. The CDR3 DNA sequence: TGTGCCAGCAGCCATGCGGTCCCCTTCGGCGAGCAGTACTTC. Translating it yields CASSHAVPFGEQYF.

The chain combines TRBV29-1 with TRBJ1-2, with 7 nucleotides matching TRBD1. J gave up 8 bases and V 7 bases, and 16 bases lay outside the gene matches. Germline values: CDR1 SQVTM, CDR2 ANQGSEA. This CDR3 is built from 14 residues. The DNA for the CDR3 is TGCAGCGCCGACGGGACAGCGCGCGGGGGGGGCTACACCTTC. Amino acid sequence: CSADGTARGGGYTF.

The chain recombines TRBV11-2 with TRBJ2-6; maybe TRBD2 (6 bases). The length of the CDR3 is 17 residues. CDR1 is SGHAT, CDR2 FQNNGV, per germline. Trimming took off 5 bases at V and 0 bases at J, with 14 bases between the two ends. CDR3 residues: CASSLRDSDSGANVLTF. CDR3 sequence (DNA): TGTGCCAGCAGCCTCCGGGACTCCGACTCTGGGGCCAACGTCCTGACTTTC. The whole variable domain, filled in from reference TRBV11-2 and TRBJ2-6, reads EAGVAQSPRYKIIEKRQSVAFWCNPISGHATLYWYQQILGQGPKLLIQFQNNGVVDDSQLPKDRFSAERLKGVDSTLKIQPAKLEDSAVYLCASSLRDSDSGANVLTFGAGSRLTVL.

The chain has TRBV6-5 and TRBJ1-1, with D uncertain. The CDR3 loop spans 14 amino acids. Germline loops: CDR1 MNHEY, CDR2 SVGAGI. V lost 5 bases and J 8 bases, leaving 18 bases between the germline ends. CDR3 in DNA: TGTGCCAGCAGTCCCCCAGGTAGTTTTACCGAAGCTTTCTTT. This translates into CASSPPGSFTEAFF.

CDR3 sequence: CASSTQGTSYNEQFF. Here the CDR3 DNA reads TGCGCCAGCAGCACACAGGGGACCTCCTACAATGAGCAGTTCTTC. This chain uses TRBV5-1 with TRBJ2-1; the match to TRBD1 covers 7 bases. Per germline, CDR1 SGHRS and CDR2 YFSETQ. This CDR3 comprises 15 residues. Trimming removed 4 bases from V and 0 bases from J; junction bases left unmatched: 4.

The chain is built from TRBV20-1 and TRBJ2-1, with D unclear. V lost 5 bases to trimming and J lost 3 bases, with 11 bases between them. Germline V CDR1 and CDR2: DFQATT, SNEGSKA (reference sequence). The CDR3 runs 13 residues. The CDR3 region has the DNA TGCAGTGCTGGTGACGGGCTCTACAATGAGCAGTTCTTC. Its protein product is CSAGDGLYNEQFF.

This chain joins TRBV20-1 and TRBJ1-3; D may be TRBD1 (5 bases). V was trimmed by 1 base and J by 4 bases, leaving 14 bases between them. Per germline, CDR1 DFQATT and CDR2 SNEGSKA (reference sequence). The CDR3 length is 15 residues. The CDR3 nucleotides are TGCAGTGCTAGAGTCCGGGGCTCGCGGGGAAACACCATATATTTT. Its translation is CSARVRGSRGNTIYF.

The V gene is TRBV11-2, the J gene TRBJ2-5; 11 bases match TRBD2. V was pared by 4 bases and J by 2 bases, with 6 bases of the junction left unmatched. The CDR3 has 16 amino acids. Germline V lookup: CDR1 SGHAT, CDR2 FQNNGV. DNA of the CDR3: TGTGCCAGCAGCTCGCGACTAGCGGGGAAACAAGAGACCCAGTACTTC. Translating gives CASSSRLAGKQETQYF.

The gene calls are TRBV7-2 and TRBJ2-5, with 8 bases aligning to TRBD2. This CDR3 has 13 residues. CDR1 and CDR2 (germline): SGHTA, FQGNSA. V lost 7 bases, J lost 13 bases, and 14 bases stayed unmatched. CDR3 loop: CASTPRAREDLYF. CDR3 in DNA: TGTGCCAGCACACCTCGTGCGCGGGAGGATCTGTACTTC.

The rearrangement links TRBV7-9 to TRBJ1-1; possibly TRBD1 for D (5 bases). V was shortened by 3 bases and J by 5 bases, with 16 bases between the two germline ends. The CDR3 length is 15 residues. Germline values: CDR1 SEHNR, CDR2 FQNEAQ (reference sequence). The CDR3 reads CASSFGLWEGTEAFF. The CDR3 DNA sequence: TGTGCCAGCAGCTTCGGTTTGTGGGAGGGGACTGAAGCTTTCTTT. Drawing the rest from reference TRBV7-9 and TRBJ1-1, the complete variable domain is DTGVSQNPRHKITKRGQNVTFRCDPISEHNRLYWYRQTLGQGPEFLTYFQNEAQLEKSRLLSDRFSAERPKGSFSTLEIQRTEQGDSAMYLCASSFGLWEGTEAFFGQGTRLTVV.

The chain couples TRBV20-1 to TRBJ2-6; weak D call: TRBD2 (5 bases). V was shortened by 5 bases and J by 2 bases, with 13 bases between the two germline ends. The CDR3 is made up of 15 amino acids. Germline V lookup: CDR1 DFQATT, CDR2 SNEGSKA (reference sequence). The CDR3 is CSAPLRAPGANVLTF. The CDR3 region has the DNA TGCAGTGCTCCTTTGAGGGCTCCTGGGGCCAACGTCCTGACTTTC.

Only a few counts were recorded for this clonotype. V and J are TRBV5-1 and TRBJ1-2; the match to TRBD1 covers 8 bases. Germline loops: CDR1 SGHRS, CDR2 YFSETQ. The CDR3 length is 14 residues. The V gene end was trimmed by 5 bases and the J gene end by 7 bases; junction bases not matched to a gene: 10. CDR3 residues: CASSPGQGETGYTF. CDR3 DNA sequence: TGCGCCAGCAGTCCCGGACAGGGCGAGACTGGCTACACCTTC.

This clonotype was found a few times. The gene calls are TRBV6-4 and TRBJ2-3, with 9 bases matching TRBD2. The CDR3 is 13 amino acids. With 10 bases clipped from V and 2 bases from J, the junction kept 4 bases outside the gene matches. Germline CDR1 and CDR2: MRHNA and SNTAGT. CDR3: CATGTSNTDTQYF. Here the CDR3 DNA reads TGTGCCACCGGGACTAGCAACACAGATACGCAGTATTTT.

This chain connects TRBV6-5 to TRBJ1-6; 11 bases are a match to TRBD1. This CDR3 comprises 17 residues. CDR1 and CDR2 from the germline V gene are MNHEY and SVGAGI. The junction had 9 bases not matched to a gene; V was cut back by 2 bases and J by 9 bases. The CDR3 region has the DNA TGTGCCAGCAGTTACCTCCAGGGACAGGGGGAGAGTTCACCCCTCCACTTT. Its translation: CASSYLQGQGESSPLHF.

This clonotype was found a few times. This chain joins TRBV12-3 or TRBV12-4 and TRBJ2-4; D is uncertain. The CDR3 is made up of 13 amino acids. The germline V and J ends were trimmed by 4 bases and 4 bases, with 8 bases remaining between them. The CDR3, as DNA: TGTGCCAGCAGTTCGGGCAGTAAAAACATTCAGTACTTC. Its translation is CASSSGSKNIQYF.

The CDR3 protein is CASSIEDGSTGEQFF. The CDR3 DNA follows: TGTGCCAGTAGTATAGAAGACGGGAGTACTGGTGAGCAGTTCTTC. The chain combines TRBV19 with TRBJ2-1; a weak D match, TRBD2 (6 bases). Per germline, CDR1 LNHDA and CDR2 SQIVND (reference sequence). The CDR3 length is 15 residues. Trimming removed 0 bases from V and 9 bases from J, with 15 bases in between.

V is TRBV29-1 and J is TRBJ2-1; the D gene is possibly TRBD1 (6 bases). The germline V and J ends were trimmed by 4 bases and 8 bases, with 9 bases remaining between them. Per germline, CDR1 SQVTM and CDR2 ANQGSEA. The CDR3 contains 11 residues. The CDR3 loop is CSVARGDEQFF. The CDR3 region has the DNA TGCAGCGTTGCCAGGGGCGATGAGCAGTTCTTC.

V usage is TRBV29-1 and J usage is TRBJ1-6; perhaps TRBD1 as D (5 bases). Germline lookup yields CDR1 SQVTM and CDR2 ANQGSEA. The CDR3 runs to 15 residues. Trimming took 5 bases from V and 0 from J, leaving 11 bases between them. The CDR3 sequence is CSVRQGNSYNSPLHF. CDR3 sequence (DNA): TGCAGCGTTCGGCAGGGAAACTCCTATAATTCACCCCTCCACTTT. Full variable domain (rest looked up from reference TRBV29-1 and TRBJ1-6): SAVISQKPSRDICQRGTSLTIQCQVDSQVTMMFWYRQQPGQSLTLIATANQGSEATYESGFVIDKFPISRPNLTFSTLTVSNMSPEDSSIYLCSVRQGNSYNSPLHFGNGTRLTVT.

This clonotype was observed a few times. The chain carries TRBV14 and TRBJ2-5; weak D call: TRBD1 (5 bases). The CDR3 sequence is 13 residues long. Germline V gene lookup returns CDR1 SGHDN and CDR2 FVKESK. Trimming stripped 3 bases from V and 5 bases from J, with 10 bases between. CDR3 coding DNA: TGTGCCAGCAGCCAGGGGCCTGCGGAGACCCAGTACTTC. Amino acid sequence: CASSQGPAETQYF.

The rearrangement joins TRBV12-3 or TRBV12-4 to TRBJ2-5; D call uncertain. The CDR3 is 16 amino acids. V lost 0 bases and J lost 4, with 15 bases in between. The CDR3 DNA reads TGTGCCAGCAGTTTAGCAAGTGGGCAGCGAGGAGAGACCCAGTACTTC. Translated: CASSLASGQRGETQYF.